Listed here is a single TCR beta chain. The V end lost 5 bases, the J end lost 4 bases, and 9 bases lay between the germline ends. Looked up from germline, CDR1 is MGHDK and CDR2 is SYGVNS. The CDR3 runs 13 residues. The assay was immunoSEQ multiplex PCR, and TCRdb's table has in-frame clones only and misses some. The sample lists 400,000 to 500,000 clones; approximately 92% were seen once. This record belongs to a study of control samples from healthy donors and cancer patients. The sequenced material came from PBMCs. The gene calls are TRBV25-1 and TRBJ1-5; D is ambiguous. The source of this sequence is a middle-aged man with head and neck cancer. CDR3 sequence (DNA): TGTGCCAGCAGTCTCGATGGGAATCAGCCCCAGCATTTT. Its protein is CASSLDGNQPQHF.